The 28 T cell receptor beta chains listed next were all sequenced from one sample in a study of T cell responses to AZD1222 COVID-19 vaccine. Profiling relied on immunoSEQ multiplex PCR, and the TCRdb table lists in-frame clones only, not all of them. The profile shows fewer than 120,000 clones, about 90% of them singletons. The sample consisted of peripheral blood, taken on day 0 of AZD1222 vaccination. Every receptor here comes from an adult in good health.

The chain joins TRBV4-1 to TRBJ1-2; D is uncertain. Trimming took 0 bases from V and 7 from J, leaving 12 bases between them. The CDR3 loop spans 14 amino acids. Germline assignment: CDR1 MGHRA and CDR2 YSYEKL. The CDR3 region is CASSQDRGALGYTF. The CDR3 DNA follows: TGCGCCAGCAGCCAAGATCGAGGCGCGCTTGGCTACACCTTC.

The chain links TRBV9 to TRBJ1-5; tentatively, D is TRBD1 (6 bases). This CDR3 region has 15 residues. V shed 4 bases and J shed 1 base, with 12 bases lying between them. Germline lookup yields CDR1 SGDLS and CDR2 YYNGEE. CDR3 in DNA: TGTGCCAGCAGCCCGGGGGGGGCCAGCAATCAGCCCCAGCATTTT. Protein sequence: CASSPGGASNQPQHF.

The chain carries TRBV12-5 and TRBJ1-1; no firm D call. Between the trimmed V and J ends, which lost 7 bases and 5 bases, there was a span of 17 bases. CDR1 and CDR2 from the germline V gene are LGHNT and FRNRAP. The CDR3 runs 14 residues. The CDR3, as DNA: TGTGCTAGTGCCCCCCGGGCGGGCCGAACTGAAGCTTTCTTT. It yields the protein CASAPRAGRTEAFF.

This clone was observed once. The chain recombines TRBV5-5 with TRBJ1-4, with D possibly being TRBD1 (6 bases). CDR1 SGHKS and CDR2 YYEKEE come from the germline V gene (reference sequence). The V and J ends lost 3 bases and 8 bases respectively, with 11 bases between them. The CDR3 runs 13 residues. In nucleotides, the CDR3 is TGTGCCAGCAGCTCCTGGACAGACGAAAAACTGTTTTTT. Protein sequence: CASSSWTDEKLFF.

The chain links TRBV27 to TRBJ2-5; 9 positions match TRBD2. Germline V gene data show CDR1 as MNHEY and CDR2 as SMNVEV (reference sequence). The length of the CDR3 is 16 residues. After removal of 5 bases from V and 4 bases from J, the junction contained 11 bases not matched to a gene. The CDR3 spells CASSLQGRGGLETQYF. The CDR3 DNA reads TGTGCCAGCAGTCTCCAGGGGCGGGGGGGCCTAGAGACCCAGTACTTC.

The rearrangement joins TRBV10-3 to TRBJ1-3; TRBD1 matches 8 bases. Germline CDR1 and CDR2: ENHRY and SYGVKD. The CDR3 sequence is 17 residues long. The V segment lost 4 bases and the J segment 2 bases; nucleotides outside the gene matches: 10. CDR3 in DNA: TGTGCCATCAGTGCCCCCCTGGGACAGGCTACTGGAAACACCATATATTTT. The encoded protein is CAISAPLGQATGNTIYF.

The gene calls are TRBV19 and TRBJ2-3; the D is unclear. Per germline, CDR1 LNHDA and CDR2 SQIVND (reference sequence). Trimming cost V 7 bases and J 0 bases, with 11 bases left between them. This CDR3 is built from 14 residues. In nucleotides, the CDR3 is TGTGCCAGTAACTTGGCTCTGAGCACAGATACGCAGTATTTT. Translated, it gives CASNLALSTDTQYF.

This clone was seen only once. V usage is TRBV6-5 and J usage is TRBJ2-4; weak D call: TRBD2 (7 bases). The CDR3 runs 14 residues. Trimming shortened V by 4 bases and J by 4 bases, and 11 bases separated the two germline ends. Germline V lookup: CDR1 MNHEY, CDR2 SVGAGI. The chain's CDR3 is CASSLGGGKNIQYF. CDR3 bases: TGTGCCAGCAGTTTAGGGGGGGGGAAAAACATTCAGTACTTC.

The chain has TRBV25-1 and TRBJ2-2, with D perhaps TRBD1 or TRBD2 (6 bases each). V dropped 2 bases and J dropped 7 bases, with 14 bases sitting between them. Looked up from germline, CDR1 is MGHDK and CDR2 is SYGVNS. The CDR3 sequence is 15 residues long. The CDR3 loop reads CASSEQGGPVGELFF. Written as DNA, the CDR3 is TGTGCCAGCAGTGAACAAGGGGGGCCCGTCGGGGAGCTGTTTTTT.

The genes are TRBV11-3 and TRBJ1-3; D gene unclear. The germline gives CDR1 SGHNT, CDR2 YENEEA. V was cut by 3 bases and J by 0 bases, with 9 bases left in between. The CDR3 extends over 15 amino acids. The CDR3, as DNA: TGTGCCAGCAGCTTCCTGGCGCTCTCTGGAAACACCATATATTTT. This sequence encodes CASSFLALSGNTIYF. The whole variable domain, filled in from reference TRBV11-3 and TRBJ1-3, reads EAGVVQSPRYKIIEKKQPVAFWCNPISGHNTLYWYLQNLGQGPELLIRYENEEAVDDSQLPKDRFSAERLKGVDSTLKIQPAELGDSAVYLCASSFLALSGNTIYFGEGSWLTVV.

The chain joins TRBV19 to TRBJ2-4; TRBD1 aligns across 9 bases. The V gene end was trimmed by 3 bases and the J gene end by 0 bases; junction bases not matched to a gene: 9. The CDR3 length is 18 residues. Germline loops: CDR1 LNHDA, CDR2 SQIVND (reference sequence). CDR3 DNA: TGTGCCAGTAGTATGGACAGGGGAGCCTTGGGAGCCAAAAACATTCAGTACTTC. This codes for CASSMDRGALGAKNIQYF.

The chain combines TRBV19 with TRBJ2-2, with D maybe TRBD1 (6 bases). Germline lookup yields CDR1 LNHDA and CDR2 SQIVND (reference sequence). The V end lost 7 bases, the J end lost 2 bases, and 17 bases lay between the germline ends. This CDR3 region has 16 residues. CDR3: CASTEPGHLNTGELFF. The DNA of the CDR3 is TGTGCCAGTACCGAACCGGGACACCTAAACACCGGGGAGCTGTTTTTT.

The gene calls are TRBV11-3 and TRBJ2-2; unclear D gene. V was pared by 1 base and J by 2 bases, with 14 bases between. The CDR3 is made up of 17 amino acids. Germline V lookup: CDR1 SGHNT, CDR2 YENEEA. The CDR3 DNA sequence: TGTGCCAGCAGCTTAGGGGCAATGGGCCTTAACACCGGGGAGCTGTTTTTT. Encoded protein: CASSLGAMGLNTGELFF.

V and J are TRBV28 and TRBJ1-1, with 7 bases fitting TRBD1. Germline V lookup: CDR1 MDHEN, CDR2 SYDVKM. The CDR3 runs to 13 residues. V lost 8 bases and J lost 0; bases outside the gene matches: 3. CDR3 in amino acids: CASGDSMNTEAFF. CDR3 DNA sequence: TGTGCCAGCGGGGACAGCATGAACACTGAAGCTTTCTTT.

CDR3 sequence (DNA): TGTGCCAGCAGCCACACCCCGAGCTCTGGAAACACCATATATTTT. Translation: CASSHTPSSGNTIYF. The chain joins TRBV9 to TRBJ1-3; D is uncertain. V was trimmed by 4 bases and J by 0 bases, leaving 11 bases between them. This CDR3 spans 15 amino acids. From germline, CDR1 is SGDLS and CDR2 YYNGEE. Variable domain in full (rest from reference TRBV9 and TRBJ1-3): DSGVTQTPKHLITATGQRVTLRCSPRSGDLSVYWYQQSLDQGLQFLIQYYNGEERAKGNILERFSAQQFPDLHSELNLSSLELGDSALYFCASSHTPSSGNTIYFGEGSWLTVV.

Regarding this clone: The germline gene is not matched at one end of the junction; a read error may be the cause. This chain uses TRBV6-1 with TRBJ1-5; D call uncertain. Germline V gene sequence: CDR1 MNHNS, CDR2 SASEGT. The CDR3 covers 15 residues. CDR3 sequence (DNA): TGTGCCAGCAGTGAAGTTTGGGTTAGCGATCAGCCCCAGCATTTT. Its translation is CASSEVWVSDQPQHF.

V is TRBV6-1 and J is TRBJ2-1; unclear D gene. Trimming took off 2 bases at V and 5 bases at J, with 10 bases between the two ends. Germline V gives CDR1 MNHNS, CDR2 SASEGT. The CDR3 is made up of 14 amino acids. As DNA, the CDR3 is TGTGCCAGCAGTGAATTGTACAGTAACAATGAGCAGTTCTTC. As protein: CASSELYSNNEQFF.

The CDR3 bases are TGTGCCAGCAGCTCTAGGGTGAACACTGAAGCTTTCTTT. Translation: CASSSRVNTEAFF. V usage is TRBV7-9 and J usage is TRBJ1-1; D call uncertain. Germline V gives CDR1 SEHNR, CDR2 FQNEAQ (reference sequence). The CDR3 covers 13 residues. The germline V and J ends were trimmed by 4 bases and 0 bases, with 6 bases remaining between them.

The chain has TRBV30 and TRBJ1-2; 8 nucleotides agree with TRBD1. The J segment lost 6 bases and the V segment lost 8 bases, leaving 11 bases of the junction unmatched. The CDR3 is 13 amino acids. Germline lookup yields CDR1 GTSNPN and CDR2 SVGIG (reference sequence). The CDR3 here is CAAQGAFPHGYTF. The CDR3 DNA follows: TGTGCCGCCCAGGGGGCCTTCCCCCATGGCTACACCTTC.

The chain recombines TRBV19 with TRBJ2-2, with D perhaps TRBD1 (6 bases). The CDR3 is 14 amino acids. The ends were cut back, 3 bases at V and 6 bases at J, with 11 bases in the middle. The germline CDR1 and CDR2 sequences are LNHDA and SQIVND (reference sequence). The CDR3 nucleotides are TGTGCCAGTAGTATCCAAAACAGGGCCGGGGAGCTGTTTTTT. As protein: CASSIQNRAGELFF.

This sequence joins TRBV18 and TRBJ2-7; no firm D call. The CDR3 length is 12 residues. Germline CDR1 is KGHSH and CDR2 is LQKENI. The ends were cut back, 2 bases at V and 2 bases at J, with 4 bases in the middle. CDR3 amino acids: CASSPGTYEQYF. DNA of the CDR3: TGTGCCAGCTCACCAGGAACCTACGAGCAGTACTTC.

The chain recombines TRBV6-2 or TRBV6-3 with TRBJ1-6; tentative D call: TRBD1 (5 bases). Trimming pared 2 bases from V and 18 bases from J, leaving 14 bases between. The CDR3 runs 12 residues. Germline loops: CDR1 MNHEY, CDR2 SVGEGT. CDR3 amino acids: CASSYGRQPSHF. CDR3 bases: TGTGCCAGCAGTTACGGGCGACAGCCTTCCCACTTT.

The V gene is TRBV5-1, the J gene TRBJ2-4, with 9 bases matching TRBD1. This CDR3 has 14 residues. V shed 3 bases, J shed 8 bases, and the junction held 6 bases outside the gene matches. Looked up from germline, CDR1 is SGHRS and CDR2 is YFSETQ. The CDR3 region is CASSSGTGFDIQYF. The CDR3 bases are TGCGCCAGCAGCTCCGGGACAGGGTTTGACATTCAGTACTTC. Based on the CDR3 plus reference TRBV5-1 and TRBJ2-4, the full variable domain is KAGVTQTPRYLIKTRGQQVTLSCSPISGHRSVSWYQQTPGQGLQFLFEYFSETQRNKGNFPGRFSGRQFSNSRSEMNVSTLELGDSALYLCASSSGTGFDIQYFGAGTRLSVL.

Remarks on this clone: The identical CDR3 is also encoded by other nucleotide sequences in the sample. The rearrangement uses TRBV5-1 and TRBJ2-2, with D possibly TRBD1 on 6 matching bases. Germline V gives CDR1 SGHRS, CDR2 YFSETQ. This CDR3 region has 15 residues. V lost 4 bases and J lost 1, with 11 bases in between. CDR3 sequence reads: CASSTGQRNTGELFF. The DNA of the CDR3 is TGCGCCAGCAGCACCGGACAGAGGAACACCGGGGAGCTGTTTTTT.

This clone was seen once. The chain employs TRBV5-1 and TRBJ1-3; no firm D call. The CDR3 sequence is 15 residues long. CDR1 is SGHRS, CDR2 YFSETQ, per germline. V was trimmed by 0 bases and J by 2 bases, leaving 9 bases between them. CDR3 loop: CASSLGAVTGNTIYF. CDR3 sequence (DNA): TGCGCCAGCAGCTTGGGGGCAGTAACTGGAAACACCATATATTTT. Complete variable domain (other parts from reference TRBV5-1 and TRBJ1-3): KAGVTQTPRYLIKTRGQQVTLSCSPISGHRSVSWYQQTPGQGLQFLFEYFSETQRNKGNFPGRFSGRQFSNSRSEMNVSTLELGDSALYLCASSLGAVTGNTIYFGEGSWLTVV.

The chain uses TRBV11-2 and TRBJ2-1; TRBD1 agrees at 8 bases. In germline, CDR1 is SGHAT, CDR2 FQNNGV. Trimming removed 5 bases from V and 2 bases from J; junction bases left unmatched: 5. The CDR3 covers 15 residues. As DNA, the CDR3 is TGTGCCAGCAGCGCCGGACAGGGCGCCTACAATGAGCAGTTCTTC. Translating gives CASSAGQGAYNEQFF.

The chain uses TRBV19 and TRBJ2-5, with 8 bases that match TRBD2. CDR3 length equals 14 residues. The germline V gene encodes CDR1 LNHDA and CDR2 SQIVND (reference sequence). The ends lost 5 bases at V and 4 bases at J; junction bases unmatched: 6. The CDR3 here is CASSPRTSTETQYF. The DNA for the CDR3 is TGTGCCAGTAGTCCCCGGACTAGCACAGAGACCCAGTACTTC.

The J gene is TRBJ1-2, the V gene TRBV5-4; D not certain. The CDR3 is 16 amino acids. Germline-derived CDR1 and CDR2 are SGHNT and YYREEE (reference sequence). The V gene lost 0 bases and the J gene lost 4 bases, with 16 bases spanning the gap. CDR3 in amino acids: CASSLDLAGEIYGYTF. The CDR3, as DNA: TGTGCCAGCAGCTTGGATCTGGCAGGCGAAATCTATGGCTACACCTTC. The full variable domain, its missing parts supplied by reference TRBV5-4 and TRBJ1-2, is ETGVTQSPTHLIKTRGQQVTLRCSSQSGHNTVSWYQQALGQGPQFIFQYYREEENGRGNFPPRFSGLQFPNYSSELNVNALELDDSALYLCASSLDLAGEIYGYTFGSGTRLTVV.